The 25 T cell receptor beta chains below come from one sample, sequenced in a study of cytomegalovirus exposure and HLA in healthy donors. The study ran its PCR with 60 Vbeta and 13 Jbeta primers. Using immunoSEQ multiplex PCR, the repertoire was profiled, and TCRdb retains in-frame clones only, with some absent. The sample includes 150,000 to 200,000 clones, 80% to 85% seen only once; the top ten take 0.26%. The specimen was PBMCs. The receptors were sampled from a boy between 10 and 17 years old in good health and CMV-seronegative.

The V and J genes are TRBV6-1 and TRBJ1-5; tentative D call: TRBD1 (6 bases). The length of the CDR3 is 15 residues. Germline V gene lookup returns CDR1 MNHNS and CDR2 SASEGT. Trimming removed 6 bases from V and 7 bases from J, with 19 bases in between. Written as DNA, the CDR3 is TGTGCCAGCAGCGAATGGGGGGGCGGACAGCAGCCCCAGCATTTT. This sequence encodes CASSEWGGGQQPQHF.

This chain links TRBV10-3 with TRBJ2-1; D is possibly TRBD1 (6 bases). With 7 bases removed from V and 6 bases from J, the gap between germline ends came to 22 bases. Germline CDR1 reads ENHRY; CDR2 reads SYGVKD. The CDR3 sequence is 16 residues long. CDR3 DNA: TGTGCCATCACCTCAGGAACAGGGTTCTACGGCAATGAGCAGTTCTTC. It translates to CAITSGTGFYGNEQFF.

The chain employs TRBV19 and TRBJ1-2, with D hard to call. V lost 1 base to trimming and J lost 6 bases, with 9 bases between them. Looked up from germline, CDR1 is LNHDA and CDR2 is SQIVND (reference sequence). The CDR3 runs 13 residues. The CDR3 DNA reads TGTGCCAGTAGTATAGTGGGCAGGAATGGCTACACCTTC. Protein product: CASSIVGRNGYTF.

In this sample, this clone turned up once. This rearrangement joins TRBV27 to TRBJ2-1; TRBD1 matches 9 bases. The CDR3 has 16 amino acids. V dropped 8 bases and J dropped 2; count of bases not matched to a gene: 10. The V gene's germline CDR1 is MNHEY and CDR2 SMNVEV (reference sequence). DNA for the CDR3: TGTGCCAGCTGGACAACAGGGGGCCCGCCCTACAATGAGCAGTTCTTC. Protein: CASWTTGGPPYNEQFF.

The J gene is TRBJ1-1, the V gene TRBV5-4, with 8 bases identical to TRBD1. CDR1 is SGHNT and CDR2 is YYREEE in the germline V gene (reference sequence). V lost 5 bases, J lost 6 bases, and 6 bases stayed unmatched. The CDR3 contains 13 residues. The chain's CDR3 is CASRPDRGAEAFF. DNA for the CDR3: TGTGCCAGCAGACCCGACAGGGGAGCTGAAGCTTTCTTT. The variable domain in full, completed from reference TRBV5-4 and TRBJ1-1, reads ETGVTQSPTHLIKTRGQQVTLRCSSQSGHNTVSWYQQALGQGPQFIFQYYREEENGRGNFPPRFSGLQFPNYSSELNVNALELDDSALYLCASRPDRGAEAFFGQGTRLTVV.

The J gene is TRBJ2-7, the V gene TRBV5-1; D is uncertain. The CDR3 has 14 residues. V was clipped by 5 bases and J by 0 bases, with 12 bases between them. Germline V CDR1 and CDR2: SGHRS, YFSETQ. The CDR3 bases are TGCGCCAGCAGTCCGACTCGCAGCTCCTACGAGCAGTACTTC. It encodes CASSPTRSSYEQYF.

The chain joins TRBV7-9 to TRBJ1-2; D is unresolved. This CDR3 is built from 14 residues. V lost 1 base and J 5 bases, leaving 11 bases between the germline ends. Germline V gene sequence: CDR1 SEHNR, CDR2 FQNEAQ (reference sequence). The CDR3, as DNA: TGTGCCAGCAGCTTAGGAGAGGGTCTGTATGGCTACACCTTC. It yields the protein CASSLGEGLYGYTF.

This clone was found once. The CDR3 region is CASSPRGTSGSQPYEQYF. As DNA, the CDR3 is TGCGCCAGCAGTCCACGGGGGACTAGCGGGAGTCAACCCTACGAGCAGTACTTC. V is TRBV4-1 and J is TRBJ2-7; TRBD2 aligns across 14 bases. Germline V gene lookup returns CDR1 MGHRA and CDR2 YSYEKL. Germline trimming cut 6 bases from V and 2 bases from J; bases unmatched to any gene: 12. This CDR3 spans 18 amino acids.

The chain is built from TRBV7-8 and TRBJ2-7; 9 bases are a match to TRBD2. CDR3 length: 17 amino acids. J was trimmed by 3 bases and V by 7 bases; bases with no gene match: 16. The germline CDR1 and CDR2 sequences are SGHVS and FQNEAQ. CDR3 bases: TGTGCCAGCATCCCAGGGGGTAGCGGGGGCCTTCACTACGAGCAGTACTTC. Amino acid sequence: CASIPGGSGGLHYEQYF.

The chain joins TRBV10-3 to TRBJ2-7; TRBD2 agrees at 11 bases. V shed 7 bases, J shed 4 bases, and the junction held 3 bases outside the gene matches. Per the germline V gene, CDR1 is ENHRY and CDR2 is SYGVKD. The CDR3 length is 13 residues. The CDR3 loop is CAIKSSGRYEQYF. In DNA form, the CDR3 reads TGTGCCATCAAATCTAGCGGGAGGTACGAGCAGTACTTC.

The genes are TRBV27 and TRBJ2-5; 7 positions agree with TRBD1. From germline, CDR1 is MNHEY and CDR2 SMNVEV (reference sequence). The ends lost 5 bases at V and 5 bases at J; junction bases unmatched: 11. The CDR3 loop spans 15 amino acids. Written as DNA, the CDR3 is TGTGCCAGCAGTCAAACAGGGGCTGTTCAGGAGACCCAGTACTTC. This encodes CASSQTGAVQETQYF.

The chain has TRBV4-3 and TRBJ1-1, with 9 bases that match TRBD1. Per germline, CDR1 LGHNA and CDR2 YSLEER. The CDR3 runs to 15 residues. V lost 4 bases and J lost 1; bases outside the gene matches: 4. For the CDR3, the DNA is TGCGCCAGCAGCCCCGACAGGGGGGAGAACACTGAAGCTTTCTTT. Its protein product is CASSPDRGENTEAFF.

The sample holds one count of this clone. V and J are TRBV28 and TRBJ2-3, with D tentatively TRBD1 (5 bases). The CDR3 runs to 14 residues. Germline values: CDR1 MDHEN, CDR2 SYDVKM. V lost 3 bases and J 0 bases, leaving 7 bases between the germline ends. The CDR3 DNA sequence: TGTGCCAGCAGTTTGCGACAGAGCACAGATACGCAGTATTTT. Translation gives CASSLRQSTDTQYF.

This chain links TRBV25-1 with TRBJ2-1; TRBD2 matches 7 bases. The CDR3 length is 15 residues. V was clipped by 4 bases and J by 0 bases; unmatched bases: 3. Germline-derived CDR1 and CDR2 are MGHDK and SYGVNS. This CDR3 is CASSASGSSYNEQFF. As DNA, the CDR3 is TGTGCCAGCAGTGCTAGCGGAAGCTCCTACAATGAGCAGTTCTTC.

The chain recombines TRBV7-9 with TRBJ1-3; D gene ambiguous. The CDR3 extends over 14 amino acids. V lost 6 bases and J 0 bases, leaving 9 bases between the germline ends. Germline lookup yields CDR1 SEHNR and CDR2 FQNEAQ (reference sequence). CDR3 nucleotide sequence: TGTGCCAGCAGAGACGAGGTCTCTGGAAACACCATATATTTT. As protein: CASRDEVSGNTIYF.

V usage is TRBV5-8 and J usage is TRBJ1-2; D gene unclear. Germline V gene lookup returns CDR1 SGHTS and CDR2 YDEGEE. Trimming left V 4 bases short and J 2 bases short, with 6 bases between. The CDR3 has 12 amino acids. The CDR3 is CASSGQNYGYTF. In DNA, the CDR3 is TGTGCCAGCAGCGGGCAGAACTATGGCTACACCTTC.

V usage is TRBV19 and J usage is TRBJ2-5, with D possibly TRBD1 on 6 matching bases. From germline, CDR1 is LNHDA and CDR2 SQIVND (reference sequence). V was clipped by 1 base and J by 3 bases, with 9 bases between them. The CDR3 is made up of 14 amino acids. The CDR3 coding sequence is TGTGCCAGTAGTATAGGGCCAGGGGAAGAGACCCAGTACTTC. Amino acid sequence: CASSIGPGEETQYF.

The chain employs TRBV9 and TRBJ2-1; 12 nucleotides agree with TRBD2. The V segment lost 4 bases and the J segment 4 bases; nucleotides outside the gene matches: 6. The germline gives CDR1 SGDLS, CDR2 YYNGEE. The CDR3 spans 16 residues. In DNA form, the CDR3 reads TGTGCCAGCAGCCCTCGACTAGCGGGGGAGTACAATGAGCAGTTCTTC. This encodes CASSPRLAGEYNEQFF. Complete variable domain (other parts from reference TRBV9 and TRBJ2-1): DSGVTQTPKHLITATGQRVTLRCSPRSGDLSVYWYQQSLDQGLQFLIQYYNGEERAKGNILERFSAQQFPDLHSELNLSSLELGDSALYFCASSPRLAGEYNEQFFGPGTRLTVL.

V gene TRBV6-5 combines with J gene TRBJ1-2, with a tentative D call TRBD1 (6 bases). Germline V gene sequence: CDR1 MNHEY, CDR2 SVGAGI. The V end was cut by 3 bases, the J end by 0 bases, with 14 bases between. There are 16 residues in the CDR3. This chain's CDR3 is CASSYKGQAANYGYTF. CDR3 coding DNA: TGTGCCAGCAGTTATAAGGGACAAGCAGCTAACTATGGCTACACCTTC.

The rearrangement uses TRBV6-1 and TRBJ2-5; D unclear. Trimming removed 5 bases at V and 12 bases at J, with 7 bases between. Germline CDR1 MNHNS, CDR2 SASEGT. The CDR3 totals 9 residues. The CDR3 sequence is CASSPEKYF. In DNA, the CDR3 is TGTGCCAGCAGTCCTGAGAAGTACTTC.

This clone was found a few times. The rearrangement links TRBV29-1 to TRBJ1-1; no clear D. The V end lost 6 bases, the J end lost 3 bases, and 14 bases lay between the germline ends. The CDR3 extends over 13 amino acids. Germline V gene lookup returns CDR1 SQVTM and CDR2 ANQGSEA. CDR3 sequence (DNA): TGCAGCGTCGTCCGGGGATATGACACTGAAGCTTTCTTT. The encoded protein is CSVVRGYDTEAFF. The whole variable domain, remainder taken from reference TRBV29-1 and TRBJ1-1, is SAVISQKPSRDICQRGTSLTIQCQVDSQVTMMFWYRQQPGQSLTLIATANQGSEATYESGFVIDKFPISRPNLTFSTLTVSNMSPEDSSIYLCSVVRGYDTEAFFGQGTRLTVV.

This clone was seen a handful of times. This rearrangement joins TRBV5-1 to TRBJ1-1, with D possibly being TRBD1 (6 bases). The CDR3 runs 13 residues. Germline lookup yields CDR1 SGHRS and CDR2 YFSETQ. V lost 3 bases and J 6 bases, leaving 12 bases between the germline ends. The CDR3 here is CASSYPGVPEAFF. The CDR3 DNA is TGCGCCAGCAGCTACCCAGGGGTCCCTGAAGCTTTCTTT.

This chain links TRBV5-6 with TRBJ1-1; a possible D gene is TRBD1 (5 bases). Trimming removed 5 bases from V and 1 base from J, with 9 bases in between. Germline lookup yields CDR1 SGHDT and CDR2 YYEEEE. The CDR3 is made up of 13 amino acids. CDR3 in DNA: TGTGCCAGCAGGGAGGGGACGAACACTGAAGCTTTCTTT. It specifies CASREGTNTEAFF.

The gene calls are TRBV5-8 and TRBJ1-5; a weak D match, TRBD1 (6 bases). This CDR3 spans 16 amino acids. Trimming left V 4 bases short and J 6 bases short, with 20 bases between. Germline V gene sequence: CDR1 SGHTS, CDR2 YDEGEE. In nucleotides, the CDR3 is TGTGCCAGCAGCCCGGGCACCAGGGGTAGGGGTCAGCCCCAGCATTTT. The encoded protein is CASSPGTRGRGQPQHF.

V is TRBV27 and J is TRBJ2-7; 9 bases fit TRBD2. The germline CDR1 and CDR2 sequences are MNHEY and SMNVEV (reference sequence). The junction had 9 bases not matched to a gene; V was cut back by 2 bases and J by 7 bases. This CDR3 region has 15 residues. The CDR3 spells CASSLVAGGPREQYF. The CDR3 DNA reads TGTGCCAGCAGTTTAGTTGCGGGAGGGCCCCGAGAGCAGTACTTC.